The clone carrying this TCR beta chain has at least ten counts. The target antigen is unknown. A single base separates this from a much larger clone, so it may be a read error. The CDR3 is 17 residues long. CDR1 is SGHTA, CDR2 FQGNSA, per germline. Breast cancer patients provided tissue from their axillary draining lymph nodes. The sample originates from a study of breast tumors, draining lymph nodes, adjacent tissues. Study observations and caveats: Tumor T cell lymph node origin was a supported hypothesis, not proven. Most tumor T cells seemingly derive from lymph node, then expand in tumor. Luminal-like breast cancer showed significantly higher tumor–nontumor repertoire similarity than basal-like. Tumors had less TCR diversity than lymph nodes, more than nontumor tissue.

In TCRdb, the multiplex PCR reads were re-called with MiXCR into one record per CDR3 protein. The table has roughly 100,000 distinct CDR3 sequences, around 30% seen once. V gene TRBV7-2 combines with J gene TRBJ2-5; TRBD1 matches 9 bases. This TCR came from a female donor with breast cancer. Some clones in this sample may be carry-over from other donors' samples. Sequencing was carried out using axillary lymph node tissue. The CDR3 DNA sequence: TGTGCCAGCAGCTTACTAGCAGCGACAGGGGGTAAAGAGCCCCAGTACTTC. It specifies CASSLLAATGGKEPQYF.